One and the same sample provided the 25 T cell receptor beta chains below, sequenced in a study of T cells in Graves' hyperthyroidism and ophthalmopathy. TCR beta CDR3 regions were amplified from RNA. The HTBI primer set served for first-round RT-PCR of the TCR CDR3. TCRdb fed the multiplex PCR reads into MiXCR, producing one record per CDR3 protein. In the table there are 530,000 or so distinct CDR3 sequences, around a quarter of which are singletons. Material for sequencing was blood. All receptors come from a woman aged 25 to 39 with Graves' ophthalmopathy.

The V call is TRBV28, the J call TRBJ1-5, with D uncertain. The V and J ends lost 6 bases and 0 bases respectively, with 12 bases between them. The CDR3 is 15 residues long. The germline V gene encodes CDR1 MDHEN and CDR2 SYDVKM. CDR3 protein: CASSADTSSNQPQHF. The CDR3, as DNA: TGTGCCAGCAGCGCAGACACGAGTAGCAATCAGCCCCAGCATTTT.

This clonotype has a count of ten or more. The chain recombines TRBV4-1 with TRBJ1-1; D unresolved. Germline loops: CDR1 MGHRA, CDR2 YSYEKL. This CDR3 region has 11 residues. Trimming pared 3 bases from V and 9 bases from J, leaving 8 bases between. CDR3 bases: TGCGCCAGCAGCCATGGTCGAAAAGCTTTCTTT. Translation: CASSHGRKAFF.

In this sample, this clonotype turned up a few times. The chain links TRBV29-1 to TRBJ1-1; the D is unclear. The CDR3 extends over 11 amino acids. Trimming pared 7 bases from V and 1 base from J, leaving 7 bases between. Looked up from germline, CDR1 is SQVTM and CDR2 is ANQGSEA. CDR3 bases: TGCAGCGATCTCAGGAACACTGAAGCTTTCTTT. This gives the protein CSDLRNTEAFF.

This chain joins TRBV18 and TRBJ2-7; tentative D call: TRBD1 (5 bases). V was cut by 3 bases and J by 3 bases, with 9 bases left in between. The germline CDR1 and CDR2 sequences are KGHSH and LQKENI. The CDR3 contains 13 residues. CDR3 protein: CASSPPGLYEQYF. CDR3 DNA sequence: TGTGCCAGCTCACCCCCAGGGCTCTACGAGCAGTACTTC.

The CDR3 sequence is CASTSSGSYEQYF. The CDR3 DNA reads as TGTGCCAGCACTTCGAGCGGGAGCTACGAGCAGTACTTC. This chain uses TRBV27 with TRBJ2-7; TRBD2 agrees at 8 bases. V lost 7 bases and J lost 3; bases outside the gene matches: 5. Germline V gives CDR1 MNHEY, CDR2 SMNVEV (reference sequence). The CDR3 spans 13 residues.

This chain links TRBV2 with TRBJ2-7; 7 nucleotides match TRBD2. The CDR3 sequence is 16 residues long. Germline CDR1 and CDR2: SNHLY and FYNNEI. Germline trimming cut 2 bases from V and 3 bases from J; bases unmatched to any gene: 10. The CDR3 region is CASSESRSSGYYEQYF. As DNA, the CDR3 is TGTGCCAGCAGTGAAAGTAGGTCTAGCGGATACTACGAGCAGTACTTC.

The chain uses TRBV18 and TRBJ2-7; 7 nucleotides align to TRBD1. Germline CDR1 KGHSH, CDR2 LQKENI. The length of the CDR3 is 15 residues. J lost 3 bases, V lost 2 bases, and 7 bases had no gene match. The CDR3 here is CASSPFPGGVYEQYF. Written as DNA, the CDR3 is TGTGCCAGCTCACCATTTCCAGGGGGAGTCTACGAGCAGTACTTC.

At least ten counts were recorded for this clonotype. The rearrangement uses TRBV6-2 or TRBV6-3 and TRBJ1-1, with D tentatively TRBD1 (6 bases). Per the germline V gene, CDR1 is MNHEY and CDR2 is SVGEGT. The CDR3 has 13 amino acids. The ends were cut back, 7 bases at V and 8 bases at J, with 17 bases in the middle. The CDR3: CASKQGILSEAFF. CDR3 bases: TGTGCCAGCAAGCAGGGGATTTTGTCGGAAGCTTTCTTT.

This clonotype has at least ten counts. This chain connects TRBV6-5 to TRBJ1-6; D not certain. There are 16 residues in the CDR3. Germline assignment: CDR1 MNHEY and CDR2 SVGAGI. V was pared by 6 bases and J by 5 bases, with 17 bases between. CDR3 residues: CASRTAKDGHNSPLHF. CDR3 nucleotides: TGTGCCAGCAGAACGGCGAAAGACGGCCATAATTCACCCCTCCACTTT.

There are many counts of this clonotype. The J gene is TRBJ2-5, the V gene TRBV4-2; no definite D call. The V and J ends lost 0 bases and 5 bases respectively, with 7 bases between them. The CDR3 spans 13 residues. Germline-derived CDR1 and CDR2 are LGHNA and YNFKEQ. In DNA, the CDR3 is TGTGCCAGCAGCCAAGATCATGGTGAGACCCAGTACTTC. Protein product: CASSQDHGETQYF.

The gene calls are TRBV12-3 or TRBV12-4 and TRBJ1-5; unclear D gene. Trimming shortened V by 5 bases and J by 6 bases, and 14 bases separated the two germline ends. The CDR3 length is 14 residues. The CDR3 region is CASSRGSVRQPQHF. The CDR3 DNA reads as TGTGCCAGCAGTCGAGGGAGTGTTCGTCAGCCCCAGCATTTT.

This clonotype was detected only a few times. The chain carries TRBV12-5 and TRBJ2-2; no firm D call. The V end lost 4 bases, the J end lost 5 bases, and 8 bases lay between the germline ends. Germline V lookup: CDR1 LGHNT, CDR2 FRNRAP. This CDR3 has 13 residues. In nucleotides, the CDR3 is TGTGCTAGTGGTTGGGGTGATACCGGGGAGCTGTTTTTT. Protein: CASGWGDTGELFF.

This clonotype was counted ten times or more. V gene TRBV2 combines with J gene TRBJ1-5, with D tentatively TRBD1 (5 bases). With 4 bases removed from V and 6 bases from J, the gap between germline ends came to 13 bases. The CDR3 runs 14 residues. Germline V gives CDR1 SNHLY, CDR2 FYNNEI. CDR3 in amino acids: CASSGVGLVQPQHF. The CDR3 DNA sequence: TGTGCCAGCAGTGGGGTGGGGCTAGTTCAGCCCCAGCATTTT. The complete variable domain, with remaining parts taken from reference TRBV2 and TRBJ1-5, reads EPEVTQTPSHQVTQMGQEVILRCVPISNHLYFYWYRQILGQKVEFLVSFYNNEISEKSEIFDDQFSVERPDGSNFTLKIRSTKLEDSAMYFCASSGVGLVQPQHFGDGTRLSIL.

The rearrangement joins TRBV2 to TRBJ1-1; D is uncertain. Germline CDR1 is SNHLY and CDR2 is FYNNEI. The CDR3 spans 12 residues. Trimming removed 3 bases at V and 7 bases at J, with 9 bases between. This chain's CDR3 is CASSDLMREAFF. The CDR3 nucleotides are TGTGCCAGCAGTGATTTGATGCGTGAAGCTTTCTTT. The full variable domain, rest sourced from reference TRBV2 and TRBJ1-1, is EPEVTQTPSHQVTQMGQEVILRCVPISNHLYFYWYRQILGQKVEFLVSFYNNEISEKSEIFDDQFSVERPDGSNFTLKIRSTKLEDSAMYFCASSDLMREAFFGQGTRLTVV.

On this clonotype: One end of the junction is discordant with germline, which a read error may explain. The chain is built from TRBV19 and TRBJ1-5; a possible D gene is TRBD1 (5 bases). This CDR3 has 13 amino acids. From germline, CDR1 is LNHDA and CDR2 SQIVND (reference sequence). This CDR3 reads CASQIRVYQPQHF. Here the CDR3 DNA reads TGTGCCAGTCAGATCAGGGTCTATCAGCCTCAGCATTTT.

This clonotype has ten or more counts. The chain carries TRBV7-9 and TRBJ1-1; D remains unclear. In germline, CDR1 is SEHNR, CDR2 FQNEAQ (reference sequence). CDR3 length: 15 residues. V shed 1 base and J shed 0 bases, with 9 bases lying between them. CDR3 sequence (DNA): TGTGCCAGCAGCTTAGTGACGGAGATGAACACTGAAGCTTTCTTT. The encoded protein is CASSLVTEMNTEAFF.

This chain links TRBV19 with TRBJ2-5, with D possibly matching TRBD1 (6 bases). This CDR3 contains 15 residues. Germline CDR1 reads LNHDA; CDR2 reads SQIVND (reference sequence). The V end was cut by 3 bases, the J end by 2 bases, with 13 bases between. This chain's CDR3 is CASSMVSDRQETQYF. The CDR3 nucleotides read TGTGCCAGTAGTATGGTGTCGGACAGACAAGAGACCCAGTACTTC.

V usage is TRBV30 and J usage is TRBJ1-1; D remains unclear. Germline V gene data show CDR1 as GTSNPN and CDR2 as SVGIG (reference sequence). The CDR3 sequence is 14 residues long. V was clipped by 0 bases and J by 1 base, with 9 bases between them. CDR3 DNA: TGTGCCTGGAGTGTCGTTTTGGGGAACACTGAAGCTTTCTTT. Protein product: CAWSVVLGNTEAFF.

Concerning this clonotype itself: A clone one base away is much larger, so this may be a read error. The chain joins TRBV5-1 to TRBJ2-7; TRBD2 agrees at 11 bases. Germline V gene data show CDR1 as SGHRS and CDR2 as YFSETQ. CDR3 length: 16 residues. This chain's CDR3 is CASSLVAGGPPHEQDF. The DNA for the CDR3 is TGCGCCAGCAGCTTGGTAGCGGGGGGGCCTCCCCACGAGCAGGACTTC.

This clonotype occurred many times. The chain recombines TRBV2 with TRBJ2-7; D is ambiguous. V lost 3 bases, J lost 1 base, and 10 bases lay in between. The V gene's germline CDR1 is SNHLY and CDR2 FYNNEI. The CDR3 extends over 14 amino acids. This CDR3 is CASSDGVFSYEQYF. For the CDR3, the DNA is TGTGCCAGCAGTGATGGGGTGTTTTCCTACGAGCAGTACTTC.

This clonotype has just a few counts. The chain carries TRBV29-1 and TRBJ1-1; D uncertain. CDR1 SQVTM and CDR2 ANQGSEA come from the germline V gene. This CDR3 has 10 amino acids. Trimming removed 6 bases from V and 7 bases from J, with 9 bases in between. The CDR3 region is CSVRTYEAFF. CDR3 coding DNA: TGCAGCGTACGGACCTATGAAGCTTTCTTT.

V usage is TRBV30 and J usage is TRBJ2-5; tentative D call: TRBD1 (5 bases). With 0 bases removed from V and 2 bases from J, the gap between germline ends came to 7 bases. CDR3 size: 13 residues. Germline values: CDR1 GTSNPN, CDR2 SVGIG (reference sequence). CDR3 in amino acids: CAWSVRQQETQYF. In nucleotides, the CDR3 is TGTGCCTGGAGTGTACGACAGCAAGAGACCCAGTACTTC.

This clonotype was seen ten or more times. The chain employs TRBV29-1 and TRBJ1-1; no reliable D call. Deletions cut 4 bases from V and 2 bases from J, with 11 bases between. The CDR3 has 13 amino acids. CDR1 and CDR2 (germline): SQVTM, ANQGSEA. The CDR3 DNA is TGCAGCGTTGGGAATGGGGTCAACACTGAAGCTTTCTTT. As protein: CSVGNGVNTEAFF.

The genes are TRBV9 and TRBJ2-7; D remains unclear. V was clipped by 1 base and J by 2 bases, with 16 bases between them. The CDR3 covers 16 residues. Per the germline V gene, CDR1 is SGDLS and CDR2 is YYNGEE. CDR3 residues: CASSVNHQEPPYEQYF. Written as DNA, the CDR3 is TGTGCCAGCAGCGTAAATCACCAGGAGCCCCCCTACGAGCAGTACTTC.

This clonotype came up many times. The rearrangement links TRBV19 to TRBJ2-2; no clear D. The CDR3 sequence is 11 residues long. In germline, CDR1 is LNHDA, CDR2 SQIVND (reference sequence). The V end was cut by 5 bases, the J end by 7 bases, with 5 bases between. For the CDR3, the DNA is TGTGCCAGTAGTGGCGACGGGGAGCTGTTTTTT. Translated: CASSGDGELFF.